This T cell receptor (beta chain) was sequenced for a study of cytomegalovirus exposure and HLA in healthy donors. Study conclusions and caveats: Among the CMV-associated chains, three were confirmed in vitro as specific for CMV antigens. The study listed roughly 150 cytomegalovirus-associated TCR beta chains. Prior analysis indicated that the majority of TCR beta V segments exhibited productivity approximately 87% or approximately 30% of the time.

Donors showed nominal health when sampled, although they likely had unrecorded immune exposures. V lost 2 bases, J lost 1 base, and 9 bases lay in between. Germline V gives CDR1 SGHDT, CDR2 YYEEEE. The length of the CDR3 is 14 residues. As regards this clone: Its target is unknown.

The PCR employed 60 Vbeta primers together with 13 Jbeta primers. TCRdb's copy holds only in-frame clones and misses some; the assay was immunoSEQ multiplex PCR. The data show roughly 120,000 clones, 6.5% to 9.5% seen once. Source material: PBMCs. V gene TRBV5-6 combines with J gene TRBJ1-1; TRBD1 is a possible D gene (5 bases). The clonotype comes from a man aged 35-49 years in good health and CMV-seronegative. CDR3 amino acids: CASSFGTGNTEAFF. The CDR3 nucleotides are TGTGCCAGCAGCTTTGGAACAGGGAACACTGAAGCTTTCTTT.